Listed below are T cell receptor beta chains from one sample, sequenced in a study of cytomegalovirus exposure and HLA in healthy donors. Only in-frame clones appear in the TCRdb table, and some are missing; sequencing was by immunoSEQ multiplex PCR. The sample records about 210,000 clones, over 75% being singletons. Sequencing was done on a sample of PBMCs. The receptors shown here come from a boy aged 10-17 years in good health and CMV-seronegative. Each CDR3 is given with its conserved first and last residue. The D gene is left open where the match is weak. Size tells how often a clone was seen (once, few, many) or the class of an expanded clone, and some rows leave it out.

few,TRBJ1-2,.,TRBV30,TGTGCCCTGGGCGGGACGGGCTATGGCTACACCTTC,CALGGTGYGYTF
.,TRBJ1-2,TRBD1,TRBV25-1,TGTGCCAGCAGTCGAGACAGGGCCGGGGGCTACACCTTC,CASSRDRAGGYTF
.,TRBJ1-1,.,TRBV11-3,TGTGCCAGCAGCACCTACCGGGGCACTGAAGCTTTCTTT,CASSTYRGTEAFF
.,TRBJ2-1,.,TRBV27,TGTGCCAGCAGTTATATAAATCTGAGAGGGCCCCCATACAATGAGCAGTTCTTC,CASSYINLRGPPYNEQFF
.,TRBJ2-5,TRBD2,TRBV5-1,TGCGCCAGCAGCTTGGGGTCTAGCGGGGTCCAAGAGACCCAGTACTTC,CASSLGSSGVQETQYF
few,TRBJ1-2,TRBD1,TRBV30,TGTGCCTCCGACCCCGGGACAGGGGACGGCTACACCTTC,CASDPGTGDGYTF
.,TRBJ2-3,TRBD2,TRBV9,TGTGCCAGCAGCTCGAGGGCGGGAGCTGTAGATACGCAGTATTTT,CASSSRAGAVDTQYF
.,TRBJ1-1,.,TRBV6-5,TGTGCCAGCAGCCCAGGCGTCGGGGGAGCTTTCTTT,CASSPGVGGAFF
.,TRBJ1-1,.,TRBV19,TGTGCCAGTAGTATAGGGGCAGAGAACACTGAAGCTTTCTTT,CASSIGAENTEAFF
.,TRBJ2-7,TRBD2,TRBV10-3,TGTGCCATCAGTGAGTCGAGCGGGAGGATTTACGAGCAGTACTTC,CAISESSGRIYEQYF
.,TRBJ1-1,TRBD1,TRBV30,TGTGCCTGGGGGACAGGGGTAGTTACTGAAGCTTTCTTT,CAWGTGVVTEAFF
.,TRBJ2-5,.,TRBV4-2,TGTGCCAGCAGCCAAGTCAGGGGTTTAGATGGGGAGCAGTACTTC,CASSQVRGLDGEQYF
.,TRBJ2-4,.,TRBV7-2,TGTGCCAGCAGCTTACTGGGGGCAGCCAAAAACATTCAGTACTTC,CASSLLGAAKNIQYF
once,TRBJ1-1,TRBD1,TRBV2,TGTGCCAGCGGCCTGACAGGGTTCAACACTGAAGCTTTCTTT,CASGLTGFNTEAFF
.,TRBJ2-7,.,TRBV2,TGTGCCAGCAGTGGGGGGAGGGGGGGCACCTACGAGCAGTACTTC,CASSGGRGGTYEQYF
.,TRBJ2-7,.,TRBV13,TGTGCCAGCAGCTCCTCACTTTGGAGCTACGAGCAGTACTTC,CASSSSLWSYEQYF
.,TRBJ1-3,TRBD1,TRBV7-6,TGTGCCAGCAGCAGACTCCGGGACAGGTTCGACACCATATATTTT,CASSRLRDRFDTIYF
.,TRBJ2-7,.,TRBV19,TGTGCCAGTAGTTTGGCGACGGAGGGCGCAGCAGCCTACGAGCAGTACTTC,CASSLATEGAAAYEQYF
.,TRBJ1-1,.,TRBV4-1,TGCGCCAGCAGCCAAGAACTACAAGCTGAAGCTTTCTTT,CASSQELQAEAFF
.,TRBJ2-7,TRBD2,TRBV6-7,TGTGCCAGCAGTTACAAAGCGGGAGGGCCGTACGAGCAGTACTTC,CASSYKAGGPYEQYF
.,TRBJ1-4,TRBD1,TRBV4-2,TGTGCCAGCAGCCAAGGGAGGGACAGGGGATATGAAAAACTGTTTTTT,CASSQGRDRGYEKLFF
once,TRBJ1-5,.,TRBV5-1,TGCGCCAGCAGCTTGAGGGCCCGGACAGCGTATAGCAATCAGCCCCAGCATTTT,CASSLRARTAYSNQPQHF
few,TRBJ2-2,.,TRBV4-1,TGCGCCAGCACCCCGACTAGAACAGCCGGGGAGCTGTTTTTT,CASTPTRTAGELFF
.,TRBJ1-2,.,TRBV6-4,TGTGCCAGCAGTGACTCATCTATGGGCCGCTATGGCTACACCTTC,CASSDSSMGRYGYTF
.,TRBJ2-5,.,TRBV6-6,TGTGCCAGCACTCCCGGGACTCAGACCGTTGAAGAGACCCAGTACTTC,CASTPGTQTVEETQYF
.,TRBJ1-4,.,TRBV2,TGTGCCAGCAGGCCCCGGGGGGCCCATGAAAAACTGTTTTTT,CASRPRGAHEKLFF
.,TRBJ2-2,.,TRBV10-3,TGTGCCATCAGTGCGGACTTCGCGAACACCGGGGAGCTGTTTTTT,CAISADFANTGELFF
once,TRBJ2-2,.,TRBV7-9,TGTGCCAGCAGCTCGCGACTAGATCAGAACACCGGGGAGCTGTTTTTT,CASSSRLDQNTGELFF
.,TRBJ2-1,.,TRBV5-1,TGCGCCAGCAGCGGGGGTCGGGGGAGCGACAATGAGCAGTTCTTC,CASSGGRGSDNEQFF
.,TRBJ1-1,.,TRBV5-1,TGCGCCAGCAGCTTGGTCTGGGAGCCCGGGGACACTGAAGCTTTCTTT,CASSLVWEPGDTEAFF
.,TRBJ2-1,TRBD2,TRBV4-1,TGCGCCAGCAGCCCCTCTGGGACTAGGTTTAATGAGCAGTTCTTC,CASSPSGTRFNEQFF
.,TRBJ2-3,.,TRBV13,TGTGCCAGCAGCTACCGGACATCTTCTAGCACAGATACGCAGTATTTT,CASSYRTSSSTDTQYF
.,TRBJ1-1,TRBD1,TRBV7-9,TGTGCCAGCAGCCCCGGACAGGGGAGTTCGTGGATGAACACTGAAGCTTTCTTT,CASSPGQGSSWMNTEAFF
.,TRBJ2-5,.,TRBV5-4,TGTGCCAGCAGCTTAGACATCCCGGCGGGGGAGACCCAGTACTTC,CASSLDIPAGETQYF
few,TRBJ1-1,TRBD1,TRBV9,TGTGCCAGCAGCGTAGCAACAGGGGGTTTGACTGAAGCTTTCTTT,CASSVATGGLTEAFF
.,TRBJ2-1,.,TRBV27,TGTGCCAGCAGTTTGCAGGCCAATCTTGCCTACAATGAGCAGTTCTTC,CASSLQANLAYNEQFF
.,TRBJ1-2,.,TRBV25-1,TGTGCCAGCAGTGAATTGGACAGTAACTATGGCTACACCTTC,CASSELDSNYGYTF
.,TRBJ2-7,.,TRBV11-2,TGTGCCAGCGGGCGTAAGGGCACTAGCTACGAGCAGTACTTC,CASGRKGTSYEQYF
.,TRBJ1-5,.,TRBV7-2,TGTGCCAGCAGCTTCCGACACATCAATCAGCCCCAGCATTTT,CASSFRHINQPQHF
few,TRBJ1-5,.,TRBV9,TGTGCCAGCAGCGTAGACCCAGGGATCAATCAGCCCCAGCATTTT,CASSVDPGINQPQHF
.,TRBJ1-1,.,TRBV20-1,TGCAGTGTGGGCGACACTGAAGCTTTCTTT,CSVGDTEAFF
.,TRBJ2-3,.,TRBV9,TGTGCCAGCAGCCCGCTAGCGTACACAGATACGCAGTATTTT,CASSPLAYTDTQYF